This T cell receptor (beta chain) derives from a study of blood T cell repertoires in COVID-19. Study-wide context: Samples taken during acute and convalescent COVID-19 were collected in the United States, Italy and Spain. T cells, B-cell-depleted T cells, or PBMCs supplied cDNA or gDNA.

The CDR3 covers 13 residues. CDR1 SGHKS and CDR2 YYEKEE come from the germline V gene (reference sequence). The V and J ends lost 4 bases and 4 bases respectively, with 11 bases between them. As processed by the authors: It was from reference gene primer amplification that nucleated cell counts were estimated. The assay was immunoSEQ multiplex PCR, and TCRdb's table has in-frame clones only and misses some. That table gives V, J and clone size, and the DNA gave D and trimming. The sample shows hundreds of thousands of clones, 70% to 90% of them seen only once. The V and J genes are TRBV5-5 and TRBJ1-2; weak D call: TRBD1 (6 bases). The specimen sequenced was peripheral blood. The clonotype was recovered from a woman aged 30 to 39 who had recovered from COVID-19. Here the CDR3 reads CASSAGRGYGYTF. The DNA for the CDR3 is TGTGCCAGCAGCGCCGGCAGGGGCTATGGCTACACCTTC.